Sequencing of this T cell receptor (beta chain) was carried out in a study of T cell repertoires in cytomegalovirus infection. Looking at the study overall: CMV infection plus the matching HLA type was flagged by public TCR beta signatures.

Findings and caveats of the study: Totalled public TCR beta family frequency picked out people who carried CMV plus the relevant HLA. In two of eight donors, the top clonotype was HLA-C-restricted CMV-specific.

One entry per CDR3 protein, called by TCRdb with MiXCR from the reads. The sample lists 500,000 or so distinct CDR3 sequences; approximately 15% were seen once. Worth noting for this clonotype: The antigen remains unidentified.

Per germline, CDR1 MGHRA and CDR2 YSYEKL. Trimming removed 0 bases from V and 3 bases from J, with 9 bases in between. CDR3 length equals 15 residues. Material: CD8+ T cells from PBMCs. V gene TRBV4-1 combines with J gene TRBJ2-1; D is unresolved. This sequence was found in a human donor in good health (CMV status not recorded). Some clones in this sample may be carry-over from other donors' samples. This CDR3 is CASSQDLGVYNEQFF. Here the CDR3 DNA reads TGCGCCAGCAGCCAAGATTTGGGCGTCTACAATGAGCAGTTCTTC.